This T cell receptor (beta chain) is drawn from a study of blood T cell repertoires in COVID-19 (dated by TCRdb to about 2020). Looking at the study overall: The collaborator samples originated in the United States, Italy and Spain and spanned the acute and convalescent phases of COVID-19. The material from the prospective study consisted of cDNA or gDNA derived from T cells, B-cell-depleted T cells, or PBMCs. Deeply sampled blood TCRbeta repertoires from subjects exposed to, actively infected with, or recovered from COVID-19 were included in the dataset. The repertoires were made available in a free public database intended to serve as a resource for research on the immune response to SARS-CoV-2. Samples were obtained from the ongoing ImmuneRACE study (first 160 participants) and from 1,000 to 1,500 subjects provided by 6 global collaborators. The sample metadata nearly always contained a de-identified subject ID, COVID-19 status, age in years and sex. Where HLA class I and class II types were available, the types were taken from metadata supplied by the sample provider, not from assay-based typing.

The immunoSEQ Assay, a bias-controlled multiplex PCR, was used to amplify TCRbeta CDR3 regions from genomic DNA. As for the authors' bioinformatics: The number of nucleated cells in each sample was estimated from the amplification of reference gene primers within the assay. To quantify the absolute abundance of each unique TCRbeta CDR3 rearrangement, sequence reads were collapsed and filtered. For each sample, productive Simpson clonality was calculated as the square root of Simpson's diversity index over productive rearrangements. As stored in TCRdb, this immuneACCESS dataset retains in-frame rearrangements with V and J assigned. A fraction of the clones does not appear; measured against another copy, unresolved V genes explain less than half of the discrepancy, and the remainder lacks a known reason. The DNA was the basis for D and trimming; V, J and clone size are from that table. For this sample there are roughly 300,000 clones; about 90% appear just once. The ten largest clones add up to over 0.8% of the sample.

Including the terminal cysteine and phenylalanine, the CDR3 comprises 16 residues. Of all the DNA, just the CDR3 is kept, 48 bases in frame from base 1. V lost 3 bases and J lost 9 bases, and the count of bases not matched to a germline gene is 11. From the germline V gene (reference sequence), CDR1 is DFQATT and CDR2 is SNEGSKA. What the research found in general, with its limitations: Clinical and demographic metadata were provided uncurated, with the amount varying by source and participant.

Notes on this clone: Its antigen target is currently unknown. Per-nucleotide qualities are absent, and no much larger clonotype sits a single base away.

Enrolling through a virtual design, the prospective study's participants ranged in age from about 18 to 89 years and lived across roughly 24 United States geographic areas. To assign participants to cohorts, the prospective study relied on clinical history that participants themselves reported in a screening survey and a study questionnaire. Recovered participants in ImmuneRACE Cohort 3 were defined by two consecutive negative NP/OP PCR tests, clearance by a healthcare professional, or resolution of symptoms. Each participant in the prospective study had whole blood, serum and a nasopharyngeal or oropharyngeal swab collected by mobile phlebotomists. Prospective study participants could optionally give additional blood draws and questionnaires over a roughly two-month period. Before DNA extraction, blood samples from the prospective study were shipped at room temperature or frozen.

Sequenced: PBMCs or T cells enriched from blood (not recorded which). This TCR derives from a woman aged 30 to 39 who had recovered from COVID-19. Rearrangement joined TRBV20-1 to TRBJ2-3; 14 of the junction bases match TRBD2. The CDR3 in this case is CSASWTGLAGVETQYF. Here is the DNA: TGCAGTGCTAGTTGGACGGGACTAGCGGGGGTGGAAACGCAGTATTTT.